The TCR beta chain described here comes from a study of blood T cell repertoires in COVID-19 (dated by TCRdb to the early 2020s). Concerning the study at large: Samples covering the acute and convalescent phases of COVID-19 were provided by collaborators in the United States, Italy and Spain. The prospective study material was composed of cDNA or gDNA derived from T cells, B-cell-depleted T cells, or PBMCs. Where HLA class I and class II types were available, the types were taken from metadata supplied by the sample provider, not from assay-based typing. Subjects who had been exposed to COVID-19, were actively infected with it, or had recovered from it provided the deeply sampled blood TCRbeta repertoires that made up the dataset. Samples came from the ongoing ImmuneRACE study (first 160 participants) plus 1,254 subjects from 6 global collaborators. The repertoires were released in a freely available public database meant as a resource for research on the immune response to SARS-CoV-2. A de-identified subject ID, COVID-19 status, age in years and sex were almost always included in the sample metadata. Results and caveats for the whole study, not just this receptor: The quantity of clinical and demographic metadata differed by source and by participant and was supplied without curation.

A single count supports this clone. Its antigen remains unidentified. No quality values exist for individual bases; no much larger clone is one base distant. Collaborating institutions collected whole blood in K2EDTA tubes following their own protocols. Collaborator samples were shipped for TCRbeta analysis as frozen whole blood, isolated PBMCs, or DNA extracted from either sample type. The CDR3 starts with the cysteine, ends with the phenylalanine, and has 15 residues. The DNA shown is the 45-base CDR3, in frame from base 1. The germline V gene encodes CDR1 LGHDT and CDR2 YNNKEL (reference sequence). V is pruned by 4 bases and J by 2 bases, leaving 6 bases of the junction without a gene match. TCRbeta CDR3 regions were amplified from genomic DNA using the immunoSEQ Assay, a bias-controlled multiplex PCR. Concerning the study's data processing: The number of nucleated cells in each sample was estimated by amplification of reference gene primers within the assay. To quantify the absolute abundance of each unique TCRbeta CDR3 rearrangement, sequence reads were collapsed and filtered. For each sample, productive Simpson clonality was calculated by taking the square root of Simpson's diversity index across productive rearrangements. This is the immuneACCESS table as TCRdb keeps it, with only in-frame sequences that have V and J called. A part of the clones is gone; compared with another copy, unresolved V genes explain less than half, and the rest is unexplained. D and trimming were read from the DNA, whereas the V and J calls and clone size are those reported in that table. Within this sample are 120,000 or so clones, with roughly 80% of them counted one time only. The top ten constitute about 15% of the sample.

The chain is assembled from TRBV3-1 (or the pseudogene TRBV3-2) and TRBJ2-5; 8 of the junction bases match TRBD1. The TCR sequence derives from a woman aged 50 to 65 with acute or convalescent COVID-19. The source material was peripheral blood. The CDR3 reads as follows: CASSLTRTGQETQYF. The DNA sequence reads TGTGCCAGCAGCCTTACTCGGACAGGGCAAGAGACCCAGTACTTC.